This T cell receptor (beta chain) was sequenced during a study of regulatory T cells in long-lasting Graves disease. The time point: newly diagnosed GD, antithyroid drugs for less than 3 months. Extracted PBMC RNA gave rise to the TCR library. Arm-PCR with iRepertoire HTBI primers amplified the CDR3 regions for these TCR beta libraries. In the source study's methods: Samples jointly harbored 60 or so TRBV and about 13 TRBJ segments. TCRdb independently ran MiXCR on the multiplex PCR reads; one entry per CDR3 protein. TCRdb, not the authors, supplied the V and J calls. The data contain about 620,000 distinct CDR3 sequences, about 15% of them singletons. Germline CDR1 reads SQVTM; CDR2 reads ANQGSEA. CDR3 size: 14 residues. V trimming: 4 bases; J trimming: 3 bases; junction bases outside the gene matches: 6. This clonotype was counted at least ten times. These data also formed part of another study, on T cells in Graves' hyperthyroidism and ophthalmopathy. From that study: Exclusion criteria comprised uncontrolled infection, other autoimmune disease, pregnancy or lactation. The HTBI primer set drove a first-round RT-PCR of the TCR CDR3. Most thyroid clonotypes expanded above 0.001 were also detected in blood.

The TCR was taken from a young woman with Graves disease. This chain connects TRBV29-1 to TRBJ1-2; 9 bases align to TRBD1. The source material was peripheral blood mononuclear cells (PBMCs), sampled at new diagnosis, from a patient treated with antithyroid drugs. In DNA, the CDR3 is TGCAGCGTTGGTACACAGGGGGCGGACTATGGCTACACCTTC. Its protein product is CSVGTQGADYGYTF.